This T cell receptor beta chain was profiled in a study of OX40 agonist ivuxolimab in advanced cancers. Study-wide background: Every 2 weeks, ivuxolimab was infused into the patients intravenously at between 0.01 and 10 mg/kg. Averaging about 60 years in age, with a range of roughly 23 to 80, the cohort was approximately 87% male. Past anti-PD-1, anti-PD-L1 or anti-CTLA-4 therapy was accepted, and 30% to 45% had received some. Study findings and constraints: CD8+ T cells were the subset that, on average, had more expanded clones than CD4+.

Comments on this clone: The antigen is undetermined. Its ends do not fully match the called genes, so a read error is possible.

TCRdb's copy holds only in-frame clones and misses some; the assay was immunoSEQ multiplex PCR. This sample has tens of thousands of clones, with approximately 90% found just once. Material: CD4+ or CD8+ T cells sorted from blood, obtained in a trial of the OX40 agonist ivuxolimab. This receptor was taken from an adult with an advanced solid tumor such as melanoma, head and neck, liver or kidney cancer.

The CDR3 protein is CASGLGSGRGETQYF. The CDR3 region has the DNA TGTGCCAGCGGCTTGGGGAGCGGGAGAGGCGAGACCCAGTACTTC. The chain carries TRBV5-4 and TRBJ2-5; TRBD2 matches 8 bases. The CDR3 is 15 amino acids. Germline CDR1 reads SGHNT; CDR2 reads YYREEE (reference sequence).